The 30 T cell receptor beta chains below were found in one sample sequenced in a study of identifying expanded T cells in peripheral blood. Only in-frame clones appear in the TCRdb table, and some are missing; sequencing was by immunoSEQ multiplex PCR. The sample has 70,000 or so clones; under 90% are singletons. The sample consisted of blood. Source of these receptors: a person aged 18 to 75 in good health.

The CDR3: CASSFLLVGETQYF. The DNA for the CDR3 is TGTGCCAGCAGTTTTCTACTAGTTGGGGAAACCCAGTACTTC. J is TRBJ2-5 and V is TRBV28; D possibly corresponds to TRBD2 (5 bases). The ends were cut back, 3 bases at V and 8 bases at J, with 16 bases in the middle. CDR1 and CDR2 (germline): MDHEN, SYDVKM. The CDR3 totals 14 residues.

The rearrangement joins TRBV4-3 to TRBJ1-1, with TRBD1 matching 8 bases. The V gene's germline CDR1 is LGHNA and CDR2 YSLEER. V lost 1 base to trimming and J lost 8 bases; unmatched junction nucleotides: 0. CDR3 length: 12 amino acids. The CDR3 DNA follows: TGCGCCAGCAGCCAAGGACAGGGGGAAGCTTTCTTT. Translating it yields CASSQGQGEAFF.

This clone has just a few counts. V usage is TRBV7-2 and J usage is TRBJ2-7; 9 bases agree with TRBD1. The germline CDR1 and CDR2 sequences are SGHTA and FQGNSA. CDR3 length: 14 residues. The J segment lost 3 bases and the V segment lost 5 bases, leaving 5 bases of the junction unmatched. The CDR3 sequence is CASSQYRGRYEQYF. The CDR3 DNA sequence: TGTGCCAGCAGCCAATACAGGGGGCGCTACGAGCAGTACTTC.

V usage is TRBV20-1 and J usage is TRBJ2-2, with D uncertain. Germline-derived CDR1 and CDR2 are DFQATT and SNEGSKA (reference sequence). This CDR3 comprises 11 residues. V lost 5 bases to trimming and J lost 7 bases, with 8 bases between them. The CDR3 region is CSASLGGELFF. CDR3 DNA: TGCAGTGCTTCTCTCGGCGGGGAGCTGTTTTTT.

This clone was detected once. The chain links TRBV6-1 to TRBJ1-2, with 7 positions matching TRBD1. Germline assignment: CDR1 MNHNS and CDR2 SASEGT. This CDR3 contains 15 residues. With V trimmed by 4 bases and J by 4 bases, 9 bases remained unmatched. The CDR3 DNA reads TGTGCCAGCAGTGCCGGGACAGTTGATCCCTATGGCTACACCTTC. It encodes CASSAGTVDPYGYTF.

The J gene is TRBJ2-7, the V gene TRBV14; 7 bases align to TRBD2. The CDR3 totals 16 residues. The germline V gene encodes CDR1 SGHDN and CDR2 FVKESK. The V and J ends lost 0 bases and 0 bases, in that order; junction bases with no gene match: 5. The CDR3 nucleotides are TGTGCCAGCAGCCAAGAAATGGGCGGGAGCTCCTACGAGCAGTACTTC. The encoded protein is CASSQEMGGSSYEQYF.

The J gene is TRBJ2-5, the V gene TRBV7-9; TRBD1 or TRBD2 may be the D gene (5 bases each). The length of the CDR3 is 14 residues. Germline CDR1 and CDR2: SEHNR and FQNEAQ (reference sequence). Trimming stripped 5 bases from V and 5 bases from J, with 15 bases between. CDR3 DNA: TGTGCCAGCAGCCCCCCAGGGACCACGGAGACCCAGTACTTC. Protein product: CASSPPGTTETQYF.

The table lists this clone with a few counts. The V and J genes are TRBV7-2 and TRBJ1-5; no clear D. The germline gives CDR1 SGHTA, CDR2 FQGNSA. Trimming removed 5 bases from V and 7 bases from J, with 9 bases in between. The CDR3 loop spans 12 amino acids. The CDR3 DNA reads TGTGCCAGCAGCACCAACGAACAGCCCCAGCATTTT. Translating gives CASSTNEQPQHF.

V is TRBV2 and J is TRBJ1-1; 7 positions match TRBD1. The CDR3 totals 13 residues. The V and J ends lost 2 bases and 6 bases, in that order; junction bases with no gene match: 3. Germline V CDR1 and CDR2: SNHLY, FYNNEI. The CDR3 protein is CASSERDRAEAFF. The DNA for the CDR3 is TGTGCCAGCAGTGAACGGGACAGAGCTGAAGCTTTCTTT.

The genes are TRBV27 and TRBJ2-1, with 14 bases fitting TRBD2. V gave up 5 bases and J gave up 0 bases; unmatched junction bases: 9. CDR1 and CDR2 (germline): MNHEY, SMNVEV (reference sequence). This CDR3 comprises 19 residues. The CDR3 protein is CASSPLWTSGRSSYNEQFF. The CDR3 DNA is TGTGCCAGCAGTCCCCTCTGGACTAGCGGGAGGAGCTCCTACAATGAGCAGTTCTTC.

The chain is built from TRBV4-3 and TRBJ1-2; D possibly corresponds to TRBD1 (6 bases). The germline V and J ends were trimmed by 2 bases and 4 bases, with 14 bases remaining between them. The CDR3 covers 15 residues. Germline CDR1 reads LGHNA; CDR2 reads YSLEER. CDR3 bases: TGCGCCAGCAGCCAATTCCCCAGGGGCCCCTATGGCTACACCTTC. Its translation: CASSQFPRGPYGYTF.

The chain uses TRBV11-2 and TRBJ2-5; no definite D call. V was cut by 1 base and J by 5 bases, with 5 bases left in between. Germline V gene sequence: CDR1 SGHAT, CDR2 FQNNGV. The CDR3 covers 12 residues. The CDR3 sequence: CASSLVLETQYF. CDR3 DNA sequence: TGTGCCAGCAGCTTAGTTCTCGAGACCCAGTACTTC.

The chain employs TRBV19 and TRBJ1-5; 11 positions agree with TRBD1. CDR3 length equals 15 residues. Germline V gene lookup returns CDR1 LNHDA and CDR2 SQIVND (reference sequence). With 4 bases clipped from V and 6 bases from J, the junction kept 5 bases outside the gene matches. The CDR3 nucleotides read TGTGCCAGTAGTACCCGGACAGGGGGCGGTCAGCCCCAGCATTTT. Its protein is CASSTRTGGGQPQHF.

This chain links TRBV21-1 with TRBJ2-2; TRBD1 is taken as the D call from the table, unchecked against the DNA. TRBV21-1 is marked as a pseudogene. The CDR3 sequence is 18 residues long. The chain's CDR3 is CASSKKGENRGQTGELFF. CDR3 nucleotides: TGTGCCAGCAGCAAAAAGGGAGAAAACAGGGGGCAAACCGGGGAGCTGTTTTTT.

The V gene is TRBV30, the J gene TRBJ1-2; the D gene is possibly TRBD1 (5 bases). Trimming removed 5 bases from V and 5 bases from J, with 12 bases in between. Per the germline V gene, CDR1 is GTSNPN and CDR2 is SVGIG (reference sequence). This CDR3 region has 12 residues. The CDR3 here is CAWDGTGYGYTF. The CDR3 DNA is TGTGCCTGGGACGGGACCGGGTATGGCTACACCTTC. The full variable domain, rest sourced from reference TRBV30 and TRBJ1-2, is SQTIHQWPATLVQPVGSPLSLECTVEGTSNPNLYWYRQAAGRGLQLLFYSVGIGQISSEVPQNLSASRPQDRQFILSSKKLLLSDSGFYLCAWDGTGYGYTFGSGTRLTVV.

J is TRBJ2-1 and V is TRBV28; the D gene is possibly TRBD2 (5 bases). The ends were cut back, 3 bases at V and 6 bases at J, with 15 bases in the middle. The CDR3 runs to 15 residues. Germline-derived CDR1 and CDR2 are MDHEN and SYDVKM. The CDR3 coding sequence is TGTGCCAGCAGTTTGCGGGCAATTTACCCCAATGAGCAGTTCTTC. This encodes CASSLRAIYPNEQFF.

The chain couples TRBV7-9 to TRBJ2-3; D uncertain. This CDR3 spans 13 amino acids. V was shortened by 2 bases and J by 2 bases, with 5 bases between the two germline ends. The germline V gene has CDR1 SEHNR and CDR2 FQNEAQ (reference sequence). The CDR3 DNA reads as TGTGCCAGCAGCTTAAATCCCACAGATACGCAGTATTTT. Translation gives CASSLNPTDTQYF. The whole variable domain, remainder taken from reference TRBV7-9 and TRBJ2-3, is DTGVSQNPRHKITKRGQNVTFRCDPISEHNRLYWYRQTLGQGPEFLTYFQNEAQLEKSRLLSDRFSAERPKGSFSTLEIQRTEQGDSAMYLCASSLNPTDTQYFGPGTRLTVL.

The J gene is TRBJ1-1, the V gene TRBV19; no firm D call. Looked up from germline, CDR1 is LNHDA and CDR2 is SQIVND (reference sequence). This CDR3 is built from 17 residues. Trimming removed 3 bases at V and 0 bases at J, with 17 bases between. As DNA, the CDR3 is TGTGCCAGTAGTATGTTAGAGGGCTCTCCAATGAACACTGAAGCTTTCTTT. This encodes CASSMLEGSPMNTEAFF.

This sequence joins TRBV19 and TRBJ2-5, with TRBD2 identical over 7 bases. V was clipped by 6 bases and J by 5 bases; unmatched bases: 9. The germline gives CDR1 LNHDA, CDR2 SQIVND (reference sequence). The CDR3 length is 14 residues. This CDR3 reads CASSPGGYLETQYF. The CDR3 DNA is TGTGCCAGTAGCCCGGGAGGTTACTTGGAGACCCAGTACTTC.

The J gene is TRBJ2-7, the V gene TRBV7-6; TRBD2 matches at 7 bases. The CDR3 is made up of 17 amino acids. J was trimmed by 3 bases and V by 1 base; bases with no gene match: 12. CDR1 is SGHVS and CDR2 is FNYEAQ in the germline V gene. The CDR3 DNA reads as TGTGCCAGCAGCTTAGGTCCCCCTGCGGGAGTCTACTACGAGCAGTACTTC. Translating gives CASSLGPPAGVYYEQYF.

This clone was detected only once. This chain connects TRBV19 to TRBJ2-3, with 9 bases that match TRBD2. V lost 0 bases to trimming and J lost 6 bases; unmatched junction nucleotides: 7. This CDR3 is 16 amino acids long. From germline, CDR1 is LNHDA and CDR2 SQIVND (reference sequence). The CDR3 is CASSIDPGGGEDTQYF. CDR3 bases: TGTGCCAGTAGTATAGATCCGGGCGGGGGGGAGGATACGCAGTATTTT.

V usage is TRBV7-2 and J usage is TRBJ1-5; D unclear. This CDR3 has 15 amino acids. In germline, CDR1 is SGHTA, CDR2 FQGNSA. V dropped 5 bases and J dropped 0 bases, with 11 bases sitting between them. DNA for the CDR3: TGTGCCAGCAGCCGCACTTTTAATAGCAATCAGCCCCAGCATTTT. Amino acid sequence: CASSRTFNSNQPQHF. Full variable domain (rest looked up from reference TRBV7-2 and TRBJ1-5): GAGVSQSPSNKVTEKGKDVELRCDPISGHTALYWYRQSLGQGLEFLIYFQGNSAPDKSGLPSDRFSAERTGGSVSTLTIQRTQQEDSAVYLCASSRTFNSNQPQHFGDGTRLSIL.

The genes are TRBV9 and TRBJ2-4, with 9 bases fitting TRBD1. Germline V gives CDR1 SGDLS, CDR2 YYNGEE. CDR3 length: 14 residues. V was clipped by 3 bases and J by 8 bases; unmatched bases: 6. This CDR3 is CASSDDRGGDIQYF. DNA for the CDR3: TGTGCCAGCAGCGACGACAGGGGGGGAGACATTCAGTACTTC. Together with reference TRBV9 and TRBJ2-4, the CDR3 gives the full variable domain: DSGVTQTPKHLITATGQRVTLRCSPRSGDLSVYWYQQSLDQGLQFLIQYYNGEERAKGNILERFSAQQFPDLHSELNLSSLELGDSALYFCASSDDRGGDIQYFGAGTRLSVL.

This clone was picked up one time. The rearrangement uses TRBV11-2 and TRBJ2-5; 8 nucleotides match TRBD2. V dropped 3 bases and J dropped 7; count of bases not matched to a gene: 7. The CDR3 extends over 14 amino acids. The germline CDR1 and CDR2 sequences are SGHAT and FQNNGV. Here the CDR3 reads CASSLRREVGTQYF. In DNA form, the CDR3 reads TGTGCCAGCAGCTTGAGGCGGGAGGTCGGGACCCAGTACTTC.

The chain carries TRBV28 and TRBJ1-6; D gene uncertain. V lost 7 bases to trimming and J lost 0 bases, with 13 bases between them. The CDR3 loop spans 16 amino acids. Germline V gives CDR1 MDHEN, CDR2 SYDVKM. As DNA, the CDR3 is TGTGCCAGCACACCCGACCTTAGCTCCTATAATTCACCCCTCCACTTT. Encoded protein: CASTPDLSSYNSPLHF.

The rearrangement uses TRBV7-9 and TRBJ1-2; the D is unclear. Per germline, CDR1 SEHNR and CDR2 FQNEAQ (reference sequence). Trimming removed 8 bases at V and 6 bases at J, with 16 bases between. This CDR3 comprises 13 residues. CDR3 sequence: CASGRLTSDGYTF. The CDR3 DNA is TGTGCCAGCGGCCGGCTGACTTCAGATGGCTACACCTTC.

The J gene is TRBJ2-5, the V gene TRBV7-3; 7 positions match TRBD1. The CDR3 is 16 residues long. With V trimmed by 5 bases and J by 2 bases, 11 bases remained unmatched. Germline V gene data show CDR1 as SGHTA and CDR2 as FQGTGA. CDR3 in DNA: TGTGCCAGCAGCGCCTTTGGCAGGGACAGACAAGAGACCCAGTACTTC. Translated: CASSAFGRDRQETQYF.

The rearrangement uses TRBV2 and TRBJ2-7; D is uncertain. CDR1 and CDR2 from the germline V gene are SNHLY and FYNNEI. CDR3 length: 15 residues. V shed 8 bases and J shed 5 bases, with 22 bases lying between them. In nucleotides, the CDR3 is TGTGCCAGCGTTTTTGGACCTTTTTATTTTAACGAGCAGTACTTC. This gives the protein CASVFGPFYFNEQYF. The entire variable domain, with the rest obtained from reference TRBV2 and TRBJ2-7, is as follows: EPEVTQTPSHQVTQMGQEVILRCVPISNHLYFYWYRQILGQKVEFLVSFYNNEISEKSEIFDDQFSVERPDGSNFTLKIRSTKLEDSAMYFCASVFGPFYFNEQYFGPGTRLTVT.

This clone was recorded once. V usage is TRBV29-1 and J usage is TRBJ2-4, with D hard to call. V dropped 4 bases and J dropped 4 bases, with 8 bases sitting between them. Germline V gene sequence: CDR1 SQVTM, CDR2 ANQGSEA. The CDR3 is made up of 12 amino acids. Here the CDR3 DNA reads TGCAGCGTTGCTCAGCCTAAAAACATTCAGTACTTC. Translating it yields CSVAQPKNIQYF.

J is TRBJ2-7 and V is TRBV2, with D tentatively TRBD2 (6 bases). CDR1 and CDR2 (germline): SNHLY, FYNNEI. This CDR3 is built from 16 residues. Trimming cost V 0 bases and J 3 bases, with 15 bases left between them. The CDR3 region has the DNA TGTGCCAGCAGTGAAGCGCACGGACTATCGTACTACGAGCAGTACTTC. As protein: CASSEAHGLSYYEQYF.